This T cell receptor (beta chain) comes out of a study of T cell changes during pregnancy in multiple sclerosis (dated by TCRdb to the late 2010s). At the level of the whole study: Changes in the T cell repertoire over the course of pregnancy were examined in this study in women with multiple sclerosis.

Library preparation was by the immunoSEQ multiplex PCR assay. TCRdb's version of the immuneACCESS table is confined to in-frame rearrangements and falls short of the full clone set. An unresolved V gene accounts for under half of the shortfall where checked; the remainder is of unknown origin. This sample lists 49,000 or so clones; approximately 92% were detected once. The ten top clones hold roughly 2.2% of the sample. Relative to germline, V is 7 bases shorter and J is 6 bases shorter, with 15 bases between their ends. There are 14 amino acids in the CDR3, from cysteine to phenylalanine inclusive. Kept here is only the CDR3 DNA, which spans 42 bases and is read in frame from base 1. The germline V gene gives CDR1 as SGHTA and CDR2 as FQGNSA. Concerning this clone: What this receptor recognizes is not known. Base qualities are missing; no much larger clone stands one base away.

The specimen comprised peripheral blood, sampled in the third trimester of pregnancy. The TCR comes from a female donor with multiple sclerosis, enrolled in a pregnancy study. The rearranged chain carries TRBV7-2 and TRBJ2-2, and possibly TRBD1, on 5 matching bases. The CDR3 region has the sequence CASTLIGAAGELFF. The DNA sequence follows: TGTGCCAGCACCCTGATAGGGGCGGCCGGGGAGCTGTTTTTT.